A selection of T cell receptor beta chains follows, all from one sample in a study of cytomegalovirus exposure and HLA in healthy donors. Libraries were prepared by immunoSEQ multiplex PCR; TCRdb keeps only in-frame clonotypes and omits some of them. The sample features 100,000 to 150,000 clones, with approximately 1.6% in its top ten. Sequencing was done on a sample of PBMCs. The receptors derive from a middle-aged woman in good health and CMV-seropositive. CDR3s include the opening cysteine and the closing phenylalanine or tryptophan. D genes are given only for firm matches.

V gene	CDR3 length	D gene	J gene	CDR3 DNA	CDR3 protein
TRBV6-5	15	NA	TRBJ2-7	TGTGCCAGCAGTTCCCCCGGGACAAGCACCTACGAGCAGTACTTC	CASSSPGTSTYEQYF
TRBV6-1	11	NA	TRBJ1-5	TGTGCCAGCAGTCCCGGTTCGGCCCAGCATTTT	CASSPGSAQHF
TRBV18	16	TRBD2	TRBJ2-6	TGTGCCAGCTCACAAAGCGGGGGGTCTGGGGCCAACGTCCTGACTTTC	CASSQSGGSGANVLTF
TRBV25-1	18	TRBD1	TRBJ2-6	TGTGCCAGCAGTGAAAGGCCGGGACAGGATTCTGGGGCCAACGTCCTGACTTTC	CASSERPGQDSGANVLTF
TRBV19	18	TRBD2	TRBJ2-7	TGTGCCAGTAGTATCCGACTAGCGGGAGGGCCACTTTCAAAGGAGCAGTACTTC	CASSIRLAGGPLSKEQYF
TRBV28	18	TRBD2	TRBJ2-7	TGTGCCAGCAGTCCCGGACTAGCGGGAGGGTACCGAAGGTACGAGCAGTACTTC	CASSPGLAGGYRRYEQYF
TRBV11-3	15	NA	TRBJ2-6	TGTGCCAGCAGCCCAGGGTTCTCTGGGGCCAACGTCCTGACTTTC	CASSPGFSGANVLTF
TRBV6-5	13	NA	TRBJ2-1	TGTGCCAGCAGTTACGGGGGGGCCAATGAGCAGTTCTTC	CASSYGGANEQFF
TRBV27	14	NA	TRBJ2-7	TGTGCCAGCAGTTTAACAGGGGGGGGCTCGGAGCAGTACTTC	CASSLTGGGSEQYF
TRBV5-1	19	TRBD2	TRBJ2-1	TGCGCCAGCAGCTTAACGGGAGGAACTCGGCCCAACTCCTACAATGAGCAGTTCTTC	CASSLTGGTRPNSYNEQFF
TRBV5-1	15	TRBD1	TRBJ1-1	TGCGCCAGCAGCTTGCAGGGGGCTCGCTTGACTGAAGCTTTCTTT	CASSLQGARLTEAFF
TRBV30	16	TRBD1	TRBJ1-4	TGTGCCTGGAGGGACGGTAACAGGGGTATGGAGGAAAAACTGTTTTTT	CAWRDGNRGMEEKLFF
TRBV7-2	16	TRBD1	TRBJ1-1	TGTGCCAGCAGCTTATCTCCCTGGGGGACAGGTACTGAAGCTTTCTTT	CASSLSPWGTGTEAFF
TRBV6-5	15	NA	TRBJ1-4	TGTGCCAGCAGTTTAGGACAGCCAACTAATGAAAAACTGTTTTTT	CASSLGQPTNEKLFF
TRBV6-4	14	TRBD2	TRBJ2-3	TGTGCCAGCAGTGACCTAGCGGGAGGCAATACGCAGTATTTT	CASSDLAGGNTQYF
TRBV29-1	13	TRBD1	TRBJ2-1	TGCAGCGTTGAACCGACAGGGGGGAATGAGCAGTTCTTC	CSVEPTGGNEQFF
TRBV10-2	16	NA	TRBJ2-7	TGCGCCAGCAGTGAGTCGTTGAGCGCCAGCTCCTACGAGCAGTACTTC	CASSESLSASSYEQYF
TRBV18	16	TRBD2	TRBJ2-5	TGTGCCAGCTCACCGAAGCGGGAGGGCGATGTAGAGACCCAGTACTTC	CASSPKREGDVETQYF
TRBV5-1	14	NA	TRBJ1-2	TGCGCCAGCAGCTTGGAAAGAGGGTTCTATGGCTACACCTTC	CASSLERGFYGYTF
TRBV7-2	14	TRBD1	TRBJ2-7	TGTGCCAGCAGCCTTCAGGGGGCCGCTGGGGAGCAGTACTTC	CASSLQGAAGEQYF
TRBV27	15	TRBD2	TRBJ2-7	TGTGCCAGCAGTTTAATACCGGGAGGGCAATACGAGCAGTACTTC	CASSLIPGGQYEQYF
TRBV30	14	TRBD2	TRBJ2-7	TGTGCCTGGAGCGCGGGGGGGCTCGGCTACGAGCAGTACTTC	CAWSAGGLGYEQYF
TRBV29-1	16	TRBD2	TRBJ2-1	TGCAGCGTTGCCGGGACAGGGACTAGCGGGAACGGTGAGCAGTTCTTC	CSVAGTGTSGNGEQFF
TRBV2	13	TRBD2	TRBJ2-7	TGTGCGGTAGTGCGGGAGGCCAATACCGCCCAGTACTTC	CAVVREANTAQYF
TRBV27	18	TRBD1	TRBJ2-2	TGTGCCAGCAGTTTCTCTGGACAGGGTTCGGTCGGTACCGGGGAGCTGTTTTTT	CASSFSGQGSVGTGELFF
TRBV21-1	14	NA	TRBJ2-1	TGTGCCAGCAGCAAAGGACAGGGGAAGAATGAGCAGTTCTTC	CASSKGQGKNEQFF
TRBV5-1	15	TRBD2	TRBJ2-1	TGCGCCAGCAGCCCGGAGCCAGCGGGGGGGGTCGAGCAGTTCTTC	CASSPEPAGGVEQFF
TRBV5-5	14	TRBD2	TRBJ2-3	TGTGCCAGCGGGACTAGTCGAATCACAGATACGCAGTATTTT	CASGTSRITDTQYF